Following are 8 T cell receptor beta chains from one sample sequenced in a study of regulatory T cells in long-lasting Graves disease. Assembly of TCR beta libraries relied on iRepertoire HTBI primers together with Arm-PCR of CDR3 regions. TCRdb reprocessed the multiplex PCR reads via MiXCR and lists one record per CDR3 protein. The sample yields approximately 400,000 distinct CDR3 sequences, approximately 15% seen once. Time point indicated: newly diagnosed GD, antithyroid drugs for less than 3 months. Preparation of the TCR library used RNA extracted from PBMCs. In addition, the sample was reused for a study of T cells in Graves' hyperthyroidism and ophthalmopathy.

The source material was peripheral blood mononuclear cells (PBMCs), sampled at new diagnosis, from a patient treated with antithyroid drugs. The source is a woman in her 30s with Graves disease.

This clonotype was seen a handful of times. A much larger clone is a single base away; this may be a read error. This rearrangement joins TRBV9 to TRBJ1-1; the D is unclear. The CDR3 spans 13 residues. Germline-derived CDR1 and CDR2 are SGDLS and YYNGEE. Deletions cut 4 bases from V and 0 bases from J, with 7 bases between. DNA of the CDR3: TGTGCCAGCAGCACCGGGGTGAACACTGAAGCTTTCTTT. This translates into CASSTGVNTEAFF. The entire variable domain, with the rest obtained from reference TRBV9 and TRBJ1-1, is as follows: DSGVTQTPKHLITATGQRVTLRCSPRSGDLSVYWYQQSLDQGLQFLIQYYNGEERAKGNILERFSAQQFPDLHSELNLSSLELGDSALYFCASSTGVNTEAFFGQGTRLTVV.

The chain uses TRBV12-3 or TRBV12-4 and TRBJ2-1; 8 bases align to TRBD2. This CDR3 has 13 residues. J lost 15 bases, V lost 4 bases, and 11 bases had no gene match. The CDR3 bases are TGTGCCAGCAGTTCGGGGGGGGGGGGGAAGAGGTTCTTC. It encodes CASSSGGGGKRFF.

This clonotype was seen a few times. The V call is TRBV19, the J call TRBJ1-1; 7 nucleotides match TRBD1. CDR3 size: 12 residues. After removal of 7 bases from V and 10 bases from J, the junction contained 9 bases not matched to a gene. Looked up from germline, CDR1 is LNHDA and CDR2 is SQIVND (reference sequence). The CDR3, as DNA: TGTGCCAGTACTCAGGGGGGACTCGGAGCTTTCTTT. Protein: CASTQGGLGAFF. Based on the CDR3 plus reference TRBV19 and TRBJ1-1, the full variable domain is DGGITQSPKYLFRKEGQNVTLSCEQNLNHDAMYWYRQDPGQGLRLIYYSQIVNDFQKGDIAEGYSVSREKKESFPLTVTSAQKNPTAFYLCASTQGGLGAFFGQGTRLTVV.

Turning to this clonotype: A read error is likely, as this CDR3 ends without the conserved phenylalanine or tryptophan. The DNA is omitted, as the CDR3 cannot be located on it reliably, and the CDR3 follows TCRdb's listing. The chain is built from TRBV20-1 and TRBJ2-4; the DNA was not compared with TRBD2, the D call given in the table. Ends included, the CDR3 has 15 residues. Germline lookup yields CDR1 DFQATT and CDR2 SNEGSKA (reference sequence). CDR3 region: CSARRTGPGEQYFGP.

The chain employs TRBV7-9 and TRBJ1-1; TRBD1 is a possible D gene (6 bases). Germline CDR1 reads SEHNR; CDR2 reads FQNEAQ (reference sequence). The CDR3 covers 11 residues. Deletions cut 4 bases from V and 14 bases from J, with 14 bases between. The CDR3 loop is CASSSPGVEFF. CDR3 DNA: TGTGCCAGCAGCTCCCCAGGGGTGGAGTTCTTT.

There are many counts of this clonotype. The chain links TRBV7-9 to TRBJ2-1; 11 nucleotides agree with TRBD2. CDR3 length: 16 residues. Germline V gene data show CDR1 as SEHNR and CDR2 as FQNEAQ (reference sequence). V was clipped by 1 base and J by 5 bases; unmatched bases: 4. CDR3 coding DNA: TGTGCCAGCAGCTTAGTTACTAGCGGGAGACACAATGAGCAGTTCTTC. Protein sequence: CASSLVTSGRHNEQFF.

The rearrangement links TRBV5-1 to TRBJ2-3; D possibly matches TRBD1 or TRBD2 (5 bases each). This CDR3 spans 15 amino acids. Germline lookup yields CDR1 SGHRS and CDR2 YFSETQ. V lost 0 bases, J lost 3 bases, and 11 bases lay in between. CDR3 protein: CASSLEVRETDTQYF. DNA for the CDR3: TGCGCCAGCAGCTTGGAGGTCAGGGAGACAGATACGCAGTATTTT.

This clonotype was observed a few times. The V call is TRBV2, the J call TRBJ2-7, with TRBD2 matching 10 bases. J lost 3 bases, V lost 3 bases, and 14 bases had no gene match. Germline-derived CDR1 and CDR2 are SNHLY and FYNNEI. This CDR3 contains 18 residues. The CDR3 coding sequence is TGTGCCAGCAGTGAGTGGTTAGCGGGAGGCCAGGGTCTCTACGAGCAGTACTTC. This gives the protein CASSEWLAGGQGLYEQYF.